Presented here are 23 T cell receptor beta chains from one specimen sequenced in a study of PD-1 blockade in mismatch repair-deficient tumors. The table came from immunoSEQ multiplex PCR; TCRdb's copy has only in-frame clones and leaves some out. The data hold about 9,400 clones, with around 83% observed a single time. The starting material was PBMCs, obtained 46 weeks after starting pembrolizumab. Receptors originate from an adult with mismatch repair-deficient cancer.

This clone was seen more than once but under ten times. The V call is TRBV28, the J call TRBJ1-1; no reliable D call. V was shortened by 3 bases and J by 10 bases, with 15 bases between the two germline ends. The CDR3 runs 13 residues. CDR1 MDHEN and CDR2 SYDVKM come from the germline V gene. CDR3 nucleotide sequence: TGTGCCAGCAGTTTTTGGACTGCCGGAGGAGCTTTCTTT. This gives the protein CASSFWTAGGAFF.

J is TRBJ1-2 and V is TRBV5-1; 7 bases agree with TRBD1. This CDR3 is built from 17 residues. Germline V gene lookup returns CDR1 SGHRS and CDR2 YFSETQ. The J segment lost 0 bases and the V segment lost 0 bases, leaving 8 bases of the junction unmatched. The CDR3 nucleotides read TGCGCCAGCAGCTTGGCACGACCGGGACAGCCTAACTATGGCTACACCTTC. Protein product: CASSLARPGQPNYGYTF.

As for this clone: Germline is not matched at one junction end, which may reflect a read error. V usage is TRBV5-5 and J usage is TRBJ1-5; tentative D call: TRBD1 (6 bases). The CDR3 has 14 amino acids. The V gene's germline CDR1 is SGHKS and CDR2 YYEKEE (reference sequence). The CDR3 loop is CASSLLREGQHQHF. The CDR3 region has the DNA TGTGCCAGCAGCTTGCTACGGGAAGGACAGCACCAGCATTTT. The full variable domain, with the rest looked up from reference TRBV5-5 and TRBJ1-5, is DAGVTQSPTHLIKTRGQQVTLRCSPISGHKSVSWYQQVLGQGPQFIFQYYEKEERGRGNFPDRFSARQFPNYSSELNVNALLLGDSALYLCASSLLREGQHQHFGDGTRLSIL.

This chain's CDR3 is CASSRTSGSGGLAKNIQYF. The CDR3 nucleotides read TGTGCCAGTAGTCGGACTAGCGGGAGTGGGGGGTTAGCCAAAAACATTCAGTACTTC. The chain recombines TRBV19 with TRBJ2-4; 13 bases are shared with TRBD2. Germline CDR1 reads LNHDA; CDR2 reads SQIVND (reference sequence). The CDR3 covers 19 residues. The trim removed 5 bases at V and 0 bases at J, leaving 10 bases unmatched.

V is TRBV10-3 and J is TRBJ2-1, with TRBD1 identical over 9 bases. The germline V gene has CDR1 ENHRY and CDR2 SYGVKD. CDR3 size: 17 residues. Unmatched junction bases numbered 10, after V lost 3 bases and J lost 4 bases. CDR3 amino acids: CAISDITGTGTYNEQFF. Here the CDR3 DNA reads TGTGCCATCAGTGATATAACCGGGACAGGGACGTACAATGAGCAGTTCTTC.

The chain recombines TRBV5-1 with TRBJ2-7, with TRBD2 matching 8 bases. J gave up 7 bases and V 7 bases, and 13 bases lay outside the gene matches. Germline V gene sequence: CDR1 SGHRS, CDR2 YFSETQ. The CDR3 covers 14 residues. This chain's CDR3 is CASQVTSGSREQYF. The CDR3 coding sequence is TGCGCCAGCCAGGTCACGAGCGGGAGTCGAGAGCAGTACTTC.

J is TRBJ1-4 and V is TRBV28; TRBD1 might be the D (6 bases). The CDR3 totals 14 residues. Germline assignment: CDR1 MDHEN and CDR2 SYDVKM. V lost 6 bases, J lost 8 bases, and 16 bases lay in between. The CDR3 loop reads CASREEGGREKLFF. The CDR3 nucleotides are TGTGCCAGCAGAGAGGAGGGGGGGAGGGAAAAACTGTTTTTT.

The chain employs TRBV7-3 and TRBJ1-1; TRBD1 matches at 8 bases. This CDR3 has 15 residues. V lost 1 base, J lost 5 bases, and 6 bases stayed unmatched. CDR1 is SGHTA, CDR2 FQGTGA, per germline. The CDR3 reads CASSLNGRGLTEAFF. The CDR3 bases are TGTGCCAGCAGCTTAAACGGCAGGGGGCTTACTGAAGCTTTCTTT. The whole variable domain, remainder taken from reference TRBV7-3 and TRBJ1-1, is GAGVSQTPSNKVTEKGKYVELRCDPISGHTALYWYRQSLGQGPEFLIYFQGTGAADDSGLPNDRFFAVRPEGSVSTLKIQRTERGDSAVYLCASSLNGRGLTEAFFGQGTRLTVV.

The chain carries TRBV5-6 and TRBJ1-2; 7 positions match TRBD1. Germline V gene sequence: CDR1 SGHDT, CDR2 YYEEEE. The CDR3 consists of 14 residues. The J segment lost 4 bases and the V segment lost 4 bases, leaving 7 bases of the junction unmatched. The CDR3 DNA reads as TGTGCCAGCAGCCACGACAGGGTTGGCTATGGCTACACCTTC. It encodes CASSHDRVGYGYTF.

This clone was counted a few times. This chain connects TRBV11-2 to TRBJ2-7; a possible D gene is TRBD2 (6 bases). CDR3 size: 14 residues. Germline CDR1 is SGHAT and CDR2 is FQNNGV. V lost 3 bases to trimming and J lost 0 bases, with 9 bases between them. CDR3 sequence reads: CASSFETSSYEQYF. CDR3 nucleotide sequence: TGTGCCAGCAGCTTCGAGACTAGCTCCTACGAGCAGTACTTC.

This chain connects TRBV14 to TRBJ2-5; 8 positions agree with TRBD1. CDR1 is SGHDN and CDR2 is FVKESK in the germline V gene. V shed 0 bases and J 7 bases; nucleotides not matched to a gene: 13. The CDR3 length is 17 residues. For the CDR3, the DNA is TGTGCCAGCAGCCAAGATCATGAATACAGGGGGGCGACGACCCAGTACTTC. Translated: CASSQDHEYRGATTQYF.

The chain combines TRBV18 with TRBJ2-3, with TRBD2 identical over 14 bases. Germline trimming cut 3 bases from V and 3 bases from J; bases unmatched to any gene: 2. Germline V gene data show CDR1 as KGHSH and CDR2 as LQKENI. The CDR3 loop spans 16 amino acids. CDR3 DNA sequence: TGTGCCAGCTCACCGGGACTAGCGGGAGTAACAGATACGCAGTATTTT. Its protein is CASSPGLAGVTDTQYF.

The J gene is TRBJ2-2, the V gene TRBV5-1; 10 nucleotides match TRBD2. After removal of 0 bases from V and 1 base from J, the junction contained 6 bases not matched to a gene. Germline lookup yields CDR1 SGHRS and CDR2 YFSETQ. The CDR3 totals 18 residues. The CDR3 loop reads CASSLVSSGRGNTGELFF. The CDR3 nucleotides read TGCGCCAGCAGCTTGGTTTCGAGCGGGAGGGGGAACACCGGGGAGCTGTTTTTT. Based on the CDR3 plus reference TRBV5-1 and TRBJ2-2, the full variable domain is KAGVTQTPRYLIKTRGQQVTLSCSPISGHRSVSWYQQTPGQGLQFLFEYFSETQRNKGNFPGRFSGRQFSNSRSEMNVSTLELGDSALYLCASSLVSSGRGNTGELFFGEGSRLTVL.

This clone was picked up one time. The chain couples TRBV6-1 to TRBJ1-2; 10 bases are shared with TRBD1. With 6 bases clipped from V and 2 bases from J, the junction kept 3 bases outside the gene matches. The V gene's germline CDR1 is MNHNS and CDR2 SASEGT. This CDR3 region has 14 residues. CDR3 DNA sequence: TGTGCCAGCAGGGGGACAGGGGAAAACTATGGCTACACCTTC. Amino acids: CASRGTGENYGYTF.

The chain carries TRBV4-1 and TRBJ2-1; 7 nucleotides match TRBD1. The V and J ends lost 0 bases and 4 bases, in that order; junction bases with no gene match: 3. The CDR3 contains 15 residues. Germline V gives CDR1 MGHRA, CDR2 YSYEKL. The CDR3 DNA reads TGCGCCAGCAGCCAAGAGACAGGGCCATACAATGAGCAGTTCTTC. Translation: CASSQETGPYNEQFF.

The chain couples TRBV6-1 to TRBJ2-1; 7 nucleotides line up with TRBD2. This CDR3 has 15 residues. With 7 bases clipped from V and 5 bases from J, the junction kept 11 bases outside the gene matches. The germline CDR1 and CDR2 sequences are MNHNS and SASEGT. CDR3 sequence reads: CASNKEGLVHNEQFF. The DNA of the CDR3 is TGTGCCAGCAACAAGGAAGGACTAGTCCACAATGAGCAGTTCTTC.

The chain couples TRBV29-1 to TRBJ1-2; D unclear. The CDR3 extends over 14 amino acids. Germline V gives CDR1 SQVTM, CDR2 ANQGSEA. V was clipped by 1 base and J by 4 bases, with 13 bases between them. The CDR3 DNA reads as TGCAGCGTTGAAGCGCGGGGTTCACGCTATGGCTACACCTTC. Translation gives CSVEARGSRYGYTF.

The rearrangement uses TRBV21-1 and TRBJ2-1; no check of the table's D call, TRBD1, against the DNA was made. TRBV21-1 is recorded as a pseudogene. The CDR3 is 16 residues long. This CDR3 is CASSKETGSSYNEQFF. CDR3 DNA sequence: TGTGCCAGCAGCAAGGAGACAGGGAGCTCCTACAATGAGCAGTTCTTC.

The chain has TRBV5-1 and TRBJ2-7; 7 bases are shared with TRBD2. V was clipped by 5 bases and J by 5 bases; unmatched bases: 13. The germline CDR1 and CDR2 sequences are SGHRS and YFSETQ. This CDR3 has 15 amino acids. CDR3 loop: CASSRVGGERNEQYF. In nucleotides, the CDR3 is TGCGCCAGCAGTCGCGTGGGGGGGGAAAGGAACGAGCAGTACTTC.

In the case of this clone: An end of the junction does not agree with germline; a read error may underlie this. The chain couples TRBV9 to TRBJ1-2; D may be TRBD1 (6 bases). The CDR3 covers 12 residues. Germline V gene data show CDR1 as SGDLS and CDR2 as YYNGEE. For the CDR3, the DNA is TGTGCCAGCAGCGTAGCTCGGGACACCCTCTCCTTC. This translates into CASSVARDTLSF.

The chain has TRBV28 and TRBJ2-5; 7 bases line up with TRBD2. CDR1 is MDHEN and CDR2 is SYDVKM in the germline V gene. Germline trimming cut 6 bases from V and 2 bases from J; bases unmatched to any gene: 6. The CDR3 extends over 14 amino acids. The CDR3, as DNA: TGTGCCAGCAGGGGCGGGAGTCGGCAAGAGACCCAGTACTTC. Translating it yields CASRGGSRQETQYF.

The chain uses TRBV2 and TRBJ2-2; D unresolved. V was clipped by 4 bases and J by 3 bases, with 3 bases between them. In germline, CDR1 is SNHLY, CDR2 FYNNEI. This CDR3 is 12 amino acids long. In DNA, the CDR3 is TGTGCCAGCAGTGTAGACACCGGGGAGCTGTTTTTT. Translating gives CASSVDTGELFF.

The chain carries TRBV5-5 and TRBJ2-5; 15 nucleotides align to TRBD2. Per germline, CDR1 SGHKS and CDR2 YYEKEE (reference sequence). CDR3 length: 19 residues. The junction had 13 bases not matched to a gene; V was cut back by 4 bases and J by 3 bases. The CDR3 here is CASSPGLAGGGRLKETQYF. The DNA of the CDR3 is TGTGCCAGCAGCCCGGGACTAGCGGGAGGTGGGCGACTAAAAGAGACCCAGTACTTC.